This T cell receptor beta chain comes out of a study of OX40 agonist ivuxolimab in advanced cancers. Overall study findings and caveats: No determination was made of the antigen specificity of the expanded peripheral T cells.

The table lists this clone with a few counts. What it recognizes is unknown. The CDR3 sequence is 14 residues long. Germline V gene data show CDR1 as LNHDA and CDR2 as SQIVND (reference sequence). V trimming: 6 bases; J trimming: 7 bases; junction bases outside the gene matches: 7. Patients with autoimmune history or systemic immunosuppression were excluded. Clones were sequenced by immunoSEQ multiplex PCR, and TCRdb holds only the in-frame ones, with some missing. The table includes roughly 38,000 clones, about 90% detected once. The source of this sequence is an adult with an advanced solid tumor such as melanoma, head and neck, liver or kidney cancer. The material was CD4+ or CD8+ T cells sorted from blood, obtained in a trial of the OX40 agonist ivuxolimab. J is TRBJ2-1 and V is TRBV19, with 9 positions matching TRBD1. The chain's CDR3 is CASRKQGARNEQFF. CDR3 bases: TGTGCCAGTAGAAAACAGGGGGCGCGGAATGAGCAGTTCTTC.